What follows is one T cell receptor (beta chain) and its context. Its specificity is not known. The data originate from a study of OX40 agonist ivuxolimab in advanced cancers. The wider study: Enrollees could have had prior anti-PD-1, anti-PD-L1 or anti-CTLA-4 therapy, which about 40% had received.

Study results and caveats: Low normalized T-cell clonal expansion was additionally recorded for some nonresponders. Clones of CD4+ and CD8+ blood T cells grew by week 6 at doses of 0.1 to 3.0 mg/kg. Expanded clones were, on average, more numerous among CD8+ T cells than CD4+.

The protocol was immunoSEQ multiplex PCR, while the TCRdb copy is restricted to in-frame clones and leaves out a portion. The table shows around 31,000 clones, with 75% to 90% occurring only once. Source: CD4+ or CD8+ T cells sorted from blood, taken in a trial of the OX40 agonist ivuxolimab. The TCR was taken from an adult with an advanced solid tumor such as melanoma, head and neck, liver or kidney cancer.

The DNA for the CDR3 is TGTGCCAGCAGCTTAGTCTCCTACGAGCAGTACTTC. Translation: CASSLVSYEQYF. The chain is built from TRBV7-9 and TRBJ2-7; D not resolved. Germline V gene data show CDR1 as SEHNR and CDR2 as FQNEAQ (reference sequence). V was trimmed by 1 base and J by 0 bases, leaving 1 base between them. This CDR3 region has 12 residues.